This is a list of T cell receptor beta chains from one sample in a study of a mutant IDH1 vaccine in newly diagnosed glioma. The data were produced by immunoSEQ multiplex PCR, yet TCRdb's version contains in-frame clones alone and is incomplete. The sample holds about 94,000 clones, nearly 90% seen once. What these receptors recognize is not known. The sequencing here drew on PBMCs, taken from a glioma patient whose treatment included an IDH1 peptide vaccine. Receptors were obtained from a woman in her forties or fifties with glioma. Both conserved end residues are part of each CDR3. A D gene is named only where the DNA matches it firmly. Some rows have no size entry. The others give once, few or many, or a class for an expanded clone.

abundance: .; j_gene: TRBJ1-3; d_gene: .; v_gene: TRBV7-9; len: 16; CDR3nt: TGTGCCAGCAGCTTAGGGGGCAGGGGAATTGGAAACACCATATATTTT; CDR3aa: CASSLGGRGIGNTIYF
abundance: once; j_gene: TRBJ2-7; d_gene: .; v_gene: TRBV6-1; len: 15; CDR3nt: TGTGCCAGCAGTGAAGAGGGGGGGTTCTCCTACGAGCAGTACTTC; CDR3aa: CASSEEGGFSYEQYF
abundance: .; j_gene: TRBJ2-4; d_gene: TRBD2; v_gene: TRBV11-2; len: 11; CDR3nt: TGTGCCAGCAGCCCCGGGAGGGAGTTCTACTTC; CDR3aa: CASSPGREFYF
abundance: .; j_gene: TRBJ2-7; d_gene: .; v_gene: TRBV28; len: 13; CDR3nt: TGTGCCAGCAGTTTTCCAAGCTCCTACGAGCAGTACTTC; CDR3aa: CASSFPSSYEQYF
abundance: few; j_gene: TRBJ1-2; d_gene: .; v_gene: TRBV29-1; len: 13; CDR3nt: TGCAGCGTTGAAAGTCGTGGGATCTATGGCTACACCTTC; CDR3aa: CSVESRGIYGYTF
abundance: .; j_gene: TRBJ1-3; d_gene: .; v_gene: TRBV11-2; len: 17; CDR3nt: TGTGCCAGCAGCTTAAAGCGGGACAAGAGCCCTGGAAACACCATATATTTT; CDR3aa: CASSLKRDKSPGNTIYF
abundance: .; j_gene: TRBJ1-1; d_gene: .; v_gene: TRBV25-1; len: 12; CDR3nt: TGTGCCAGCAGTAATGAAGCGCTCGAAGCTTTCTTT; CDR3aa: CASSNEALEAFF
abundance: .; j_gene: TRBJ1-6; d_gene: .; v_gene: TRBV6-6; len: 15; CDR3nt: TGTGCCAGCAGTTACACCGACAGCCTAAATTCACCCCTCCACTTT; CDR3aa: CASSYTDSLNSPLHF
abundance: .; j_gene: TRBJ1-6; d_gene: .; v_gene: TRBV11-2; len: 15; CDR3nt: TGTGCCAGCAGCATCTTGGTCGGATTCAATTCACCCCTCCACTTT; CDR3aa: CASSILVGFNSPLHF
abundance: .; j_gene: TRBJ1-2; d_gene: .; v_gene: TRBV28; len: 16; CDR3nt: TGTGCCAGCAGTTTAATGGGGCGAACCTTAAACTATGGCTACACCTTC; CDR3aa: CASSLMGRTLNYGYTF
abundance: once; j_gene: TRBJ2-3; d_gene: .; v_gene: TRBV5-4; len: 12; CDR3nt: TGTGCCAGCAGCTGGAGGGGGGATACGCAGTATTTT; CDR3aa: CASSWRGDTQYF
abundance: .; j_gene: TRBJ2-3; d_gene: .; v_gene: TRBV27; len: 19; CDR3nt: TGTGCCAGCAGTCGCCTCGGGACACCAAGGGGCGGGAGCACAGATACGCAGTATTTT; CDR3aa: CASSRLGTPRGGSTDTQYF
abundance: .; j_gene: TRBJ2-7; d_gene: .; v_gene: TRBV6-6; len: 15; CDR3nt: TGTGCCAGCAGTTACTCGAGGGCAGGGATCAACGAGCAGTACTTC; CDR3aa: CASSYSRAGINEQYF
abundance: .; j_gene: TRBJ1-2; d_gene: .; v_gene: TRBV6-5; len: 15; CDR3nt: TGTGCCAGCAAACGGAAGTCAGGGGCGCACTATGGCTACACCTTC; CDR3aa: CASKRKSGAHYGYTF
abundance: .; j_gene: TRBJ2-6; d_gene: TRBD1; v_gene: TRBV2; len: 19; CDR3nt: TGTGCCAGCAGTCTTAAACCGGGACAGGGTCTCTCTGGGGCCAACGTCCTGACTTTC; CDR3aa: CASSLKPGQGLSGANVLTF
abundance: .; j_gene: TRBJ2-1; d_gene: .; v_gene: TRBV5-1; len: 14; CDR3nt: TGCGCCAGCAGCTTGGACAGCGAATACAATGAGCAGTTCTTC; CDR3aa: CASSLDSEYNEQFF
abundance: few; j_gene: TRBJ2-7; d_gene: .; v_gene: TRBV9; len: 13; CDR3nt: TGTGCCAGCAGCGTTGTCCTGTTTTGCGAGCAGTACTTC; CDR3aa: CASSVVLFCEQYF
abundance: .; j_gene: TRBJ2-5; d_gene: .; v_gene: TRBV28; len: 14; CDR3nt: TGTGCCAGCAGTTTGGCGCCTAGTCAAGAGACCCAGTACTTC; CDR3aa: CASSLAPSQETQYF
abundance: .; j_gene: TRBJ1-4; d_gene: .; v_gene: TRBV6-1; len: 14; CDR3nt: TGTGCCAGCAGCCCTAGGGGGGGCTGGGAAAAACTGTTTTTT; CDR3aa: CASSPRGGWEKLFF
abundance: .; j_gene: TRBJ2-1; d_gene: TRBD1; v_gene: TRBV6-1; len: 14; CDR3nt: TGTGCCAGCCTCCGGCAGGGGGCCTACAATGAGCAGTTCTTC; CDR3aa: CASLRQGAYNEQFF
abundance: .; j_gene: TRBJ1-1; d_gene: TRBD1; v_gene: TRBV5-4; len: 13; CDR3nt: TGTGCCAGCAGCCGACAGGGGGTTGGGGAAGCTTTCTTT; CDR3aa: CASSRQGVGEAFF
abundance: once; j_gene: TRBJ2-7; d_gene: TRBD1; v_gene: TRBV5-1; len: 15; CDR3nt: TGCGCCAGCAGCTATGGGACAGGAGGGTTCTACGAGCAGTACTTC; CDR3aa: CASSYGTGGFYEQYF
abundance: .; j_gene: TRBJ2-1; d_gene: .; v_gene: TRBV11-2; len: 14; CDR3nt: TGTGCCAGCAGCTTAGATCAGGCCTACAATGAGCAGTTCTTC; CDR3aa: CASSLDQAYNEQFF
abundance: .; j_gene: TRBJ2-7; d_gene: TRBD1; v_gene: TRBV30; len: 15; CDR3nt: TGTGCCTGGAGTCGACCGGGACAGGGGGTATCCGAGCAGTACTTC; CDR3aa: CAWSRPGQGVSEQYF
abundance: .; j_gene: TRBJ2-7; d_gene: .; v_gene: TRBV4-2; len: 15; CDR3nt: TGTGCCAGCAGCCAAGCGAACAGGGTAGGTTACGAGCAGTACTTC; CDR3aa: CASSQANRVGYEQYF
abundance: .; j_gene: TRBJ2-7; d_gene: .; v_gene: TRBV27; len: 14; CDR3nt: TGTGCCAGCAGCTTCGCGAACAGGGCCTACGAGCAGTACTTC; CDR3aa: CASSFANRAYEQYF
abundance: .; j_gene: TRBJ2-1; d_gene: TRBD2; v_gene: TRBV4-1; len: 17; CDR3nt: TGCGCCAGCAGCCCGCAAATGGGACTAGAGCCTAACAATGAGCAGTTCTTC; CDR3aa: CASSPQMGLEPNNEQFF
abundance: .; j_gene: TRBJ2-5; d_gene: .; v_gene: TRBV28; len: 15; CDR3nt: TGTGCCAGCAGTTTAGCGGGGGCACTATGGGAGACCCAGTACTTC; CDR3aa: CASSLAGALWETQYF
abundance: .; j_gene: TRBJ1-1; d_gene: TRBD1; v_gene: TRBV15; len: 15; CDR3nt: TGTGCCACCAGCAGAGAGCAGGGGGCGGCCACTGAAGCTTTCTTT; CDR3aa: CATSREQGAATEAFF
abundance: .; j_gene: TRBJ2-3; d_gene: TRBD2; v_gene: TRBV2; len: 14; CDR3nt: TGTGCCAGCAGTGGGACTAGCTGGAAAGATACGCAGTATTTT; CDR3aa: CASSGTSWKDTQYF
abundance: once; j_gene: TRBJ1-2; d_gene: .; v_gene: TRBV5-1; len: 16; CDR3nt: TGCGCCAGCAGCTTCTTGGGTCAGAAGATTAACTATGGCTACACCTTC; CDR3aa: CASSFLGQKINYGYTF